This TCR beta chain was found in a study of T cell responses to AZD1222 COVID-19 vaccine. Overall study results and limits: In the spike-specific TCR repertoire, nearly half reportedly target unmutated variant regions. Vaccine-associated CD4 TCRs ranged over spike, dominating at 160-218 and 743-854. Donors were chiefly white British, with a greater number of females, and clonal diversity was perhaps underestimated. Seropositivity was recorded at baseline in only a handful of AZD1222 recipients.

Germline values: CDR1 KGHSH, CDR2 LQKENI. This CDR3 region has 17 residues. V trimming: 3 bases; J trimming: 3 bases; junction bases outside the gene matches: 5. In the case of this clone: The antigen is not known.

Sequencing was performed with immunoSEQ multiplex PCR; in TCRdb, only in-frame clones are kept and a portion is missing. The table has over 100,000 clones, 70% to 90% seen once; the top ten hold 2.4%. This TCR came from an adult in good health. The specimen comprised peripheral blood, sampled on day 0 of AZD1222 vaccination. The chain employs TRBV18 and TRBJ2-7, with 16 positions matching TRBD2. CDR3 in DNA: TGTGCCAGCTCACCCGTGGGACTAGCGGGAGGGAGCTACGAGCAGTACTTC. It encodes CASSPVGLAGGSYEQYF.